This TCR beta chain was retrieved from a study of T cells in Graves' hyperthyroidism and ophthalmopathy. Amplification of TCR beta CDR3 regions was performed using RNA transcripts as template. The primer set for the first-round RT-PCR of the TCR CDR3 was HTBI. One entry per CDR3 protein, called by TCRdb with MiXCR from the multiplex PCR reads. The sample includes roughly 840,000 distinct CDR3 sequences, more than 30% of them seen just once. This clonotype was observed a few times. The clonotype comes from a man aged 18 to 30 with Graves' hyperthyroidism. The specimen sequenced was blood.

CDR3 bases: TGTGCCAGTAGGGAACAGGCGACGGGTAATGAGCAGTTCTTC. Amino acid sequence: CASREQATGNEQFF. V usage is TRBV19 and J usage is TRBJ2-1, with a possible D match to TRBD1 (5 bases). This CDR3 contains 14 residues. Looked up from germline, CDR1 is LNHDA and CDR2 is SQIVND (reference sequence). Trimming took off 6 bases at V and 7 bases at J, with 16 bases between the two ends.